This is a list of T cell receptor beta chains from one sample in a study of shared clonotypes between healthy human individuals. Here immunoSEQ multiplex PCR was the method, and the copy in TCRdb shows in-frame clones only, minus some. The table lists around 1.5 million clones, around 98% of them singletons, with roughly 0.45% in the top ten. The sample consisted of naive CD4+ T cells sorted from blood. The source is a man aged 25-45 years in good health. Both conserved end residues are part of each CDR3. A D gene is named only where the DNA matches it firmly. Not every row has a clone size; where given, it reads once, few, many or a size class.

d_gene,v_gene,j_gene,abundance,CDR3aa,CDR3nt
-,TRBV7-2,TRBJ2-5,-,CASSLGSNMGRTQYF,TGTGCCAGCAGCTTAGGATCAAACATGGGTAGGACCCAGTACTTC
TRBD1,TRBV18,TRBJ1-2,-,CASSPLHLGQGYYGYTF,TGTGCCAGCTCACCGCTTCATTTGGGACAGGGGTACTATGGCTACACCTTC
TRBD2,TRBV13,TRBJ2-1,-,CASSSGLAGLPFF,TGTGCCAGCAGCTCCGGACTAGCGGGGTTGCCGTTCTTC
TRBD2,TRBV19,TRBJ2-1,-,CASSTSGSSYNEQFF,TGTGCCAGTAGCACTAGCGGGAGCTCCTACAATGAGCAGTTCTTC
TRBD2,TRBV19,TRBJ2-7,-,CASSIAGVYEQYF,TGTGCCAGTTCCATAGCGGGAGTCTACGAGCAGTACTTC
TRBD2,TRBV28,TRBJ2-3,-,CASSSPGAGDSNTQYF,TGTGCCAGCAGTTCCCCCGGGGCGGGAGACTCAAATACGCAGTATTTT
-,TRBV5-1,TRBJ2-2,-,CASSRLGLGTGELFF,TGCGCCAGCAGCCGATTGGGACTTGGGACCGGGGAGCTGTTTTTT
-,TRBV5-1,TRBJ2-7,-,CASSFGQASYEQYF,TGCGCCAGCAGTTTTGGACAAGCCAGCTACGAGCAGTACTTC
-,TRBV7-8,TRBJ2-2,-,CASSFSGVGNTGELFF,TGTGCCAGCAGCTTCTCCGGGGTCGGGAACACCGGGGAGCTGTTTTTT
-,TRBV28,TRBJ2-1,once,CASRGPMPYNEQFF,TGTGCCAGCAGGGGACCCATGCCCTACAATGAGCAGTTCTTC
-,TRBV15,TRBJ1-4,-,CATSSDRIDLQNEKLFF,TGTGCCACCAGCAGTGACAGGATCGACCTCCAAAATGAAAAACTGTTTTTT
TRBD1,TRBV6-1,TRBJ2-1,-,CASSSDRNEQFF,TGTGCCAGCAGTTCGGACAGGAATGAGCAGTTCTTC
TRBD2,TRBV30,TRBJ2-7,-,CAWSAFSGRISYEQYF,TGTGCCTGGAGCGCATTTAGCGGGAGGATCTCCTACGAGCAGTACTTC
TRBD2,TRBV2,TRBJ2-3,-,CASSILAGRTDTQYF,TGTGCCAGCAGTATTCTAGCGGGACGCACAGATACGCAGTATTTT
-,TRBV28,TRBJ2-4,-,CASSFIIAKNIQYF,TGTGCCAGCAGTTTCATTATAGCCAAAAACATTCAGTACTTC
-,TRBV4-1,TRBJ2-7,-,CASSQDKIKWESLGASAYEQYF,TGCGCCAGCAGCCAAGATAAGATAAAGTGGGAGAGCCTCGGGGCTTCGGCCTACGAGCAGTACTTC
TRBD2,TRBV6-6,TRBJ2-5,once,CASSPTSGSETQYF,TGTGCCAGCAGTCCAACTAGCGGGAGTGAGACCCAGTACTTC
TRBD2,TRBV5-4,TRBJ2-3,-,CASSRSGVSTDTQYF,TGTGCCAGCAGCCGCAGCGGGGTTAGCACAGATACGCAGTATTTT
TRBD1,TRBV7-9,TRBJ1-3,-,CASSLAGQGAGGNTIYF,TGTGCCAGCAGCTTAGCCGGACAGGGGGCAGGTGGAAACACCATATATTTT
-,TRBV28,TRBJ2-7,-,CASSLFSFSGTRSYEQYF,TGTGCCAGCAGTTTATTTTCCTTCTCTGGGACCCGCTCCTACGAGCAGTACTTC